The present entry profiles one TCR beta chain with its context. Its antigen is still unknown. In germline, CDR1 is MGHDK, CDR2 SYGVNS. This CDR3 has 12 amino acids. Trimming shortened V by 8 bases and J by 0 bases, and 8 bases separated the two germline ends. The PCR employed 60 Vbeta primers together with 13 Jbeta primers. Clones were read by immunoSEQ multiplex PCR, and TCRdb kept only the in-frame ones, dropping some. The table shows 160,000 or so clones, with around four fifths occurring only once. The data are from a study of cytomegalovirus exposure and HLA in healthy donors. Study-wide background: Approximately 180 million T cells yielded fewer than 120 million unique TCR beta sequences in earlier analysis. Study-wide results and limits: A missense DCLRE1C variant was associated with V- and J-gene trimming of TCR beta chains in a later analysis, and an independent cohort replicated the association. Reports indicated that the classifier achieved high specificity and sensitivity in diagnosing cytomegalovirus status.

V gene TRBV25-1 combines with J gene TRBJ2-7; D not resolved. This clonotype was obtained from a woman in her thirties in good health and CMV-seronegative. The sample taken for sequencing was PBMCs. CDR3 in DNA: TGTGCCAGCTCCATAGCCTCCTACGAGCAGTACTTC. Its protein product is CASSIASYEQYF.